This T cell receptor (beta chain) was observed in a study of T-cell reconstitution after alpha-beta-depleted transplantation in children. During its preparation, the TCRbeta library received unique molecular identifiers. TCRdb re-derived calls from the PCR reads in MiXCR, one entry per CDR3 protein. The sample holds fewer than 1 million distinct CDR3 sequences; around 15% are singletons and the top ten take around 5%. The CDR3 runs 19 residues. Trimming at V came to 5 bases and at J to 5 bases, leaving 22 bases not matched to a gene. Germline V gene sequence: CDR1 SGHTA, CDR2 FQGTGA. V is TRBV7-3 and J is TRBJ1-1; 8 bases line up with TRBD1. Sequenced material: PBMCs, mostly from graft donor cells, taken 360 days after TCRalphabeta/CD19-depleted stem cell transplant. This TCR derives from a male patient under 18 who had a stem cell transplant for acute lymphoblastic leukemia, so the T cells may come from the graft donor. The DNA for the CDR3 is TGTGCCAGCAGCAAAACTGTTCCCCGGCACAGGGGGGCTCTTACTGAAGCTTTCTTT. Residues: CASSKTVPRHRGALTEAFF.